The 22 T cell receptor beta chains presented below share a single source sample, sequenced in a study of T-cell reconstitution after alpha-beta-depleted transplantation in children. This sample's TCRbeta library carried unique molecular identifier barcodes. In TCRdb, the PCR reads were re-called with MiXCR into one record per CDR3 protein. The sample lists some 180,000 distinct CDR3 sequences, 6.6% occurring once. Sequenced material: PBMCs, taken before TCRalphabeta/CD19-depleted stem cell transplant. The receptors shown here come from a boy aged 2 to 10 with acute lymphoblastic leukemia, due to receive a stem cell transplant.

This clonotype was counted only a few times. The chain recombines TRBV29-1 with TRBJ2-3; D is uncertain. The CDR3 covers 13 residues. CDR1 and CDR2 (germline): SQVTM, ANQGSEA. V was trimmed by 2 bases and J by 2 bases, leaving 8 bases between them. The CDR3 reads CSVEISVTDTQYF. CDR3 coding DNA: TGCAGCGTTGAAATATCGGTCACAGATACGCAGTATTTT.

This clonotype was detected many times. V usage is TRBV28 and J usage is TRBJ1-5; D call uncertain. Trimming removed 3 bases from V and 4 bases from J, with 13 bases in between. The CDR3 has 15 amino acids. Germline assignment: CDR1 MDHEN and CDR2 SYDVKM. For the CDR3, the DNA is TGTGCCAGCAGTTTTAAAGTATTTATAAATCAGCCCCAGCATTTT. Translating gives CASSFKVFINQPQHF.

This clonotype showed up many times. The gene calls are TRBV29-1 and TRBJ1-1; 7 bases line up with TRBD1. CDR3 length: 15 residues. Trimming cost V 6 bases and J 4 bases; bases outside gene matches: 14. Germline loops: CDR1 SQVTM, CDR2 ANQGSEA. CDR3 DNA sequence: TGCAGCGTGCCGGGGAGGGGGCGAAGGGTCACTGAAGCTTTCTTT. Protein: CSVPGRGRRVTEAFF.

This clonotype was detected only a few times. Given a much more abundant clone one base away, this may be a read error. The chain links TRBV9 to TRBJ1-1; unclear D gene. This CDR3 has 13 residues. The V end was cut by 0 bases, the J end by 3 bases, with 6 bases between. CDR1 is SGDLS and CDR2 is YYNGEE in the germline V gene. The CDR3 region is CASSVEGDTEAFF. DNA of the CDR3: TGTGCCAGCAGCGTAGAGGGTGACACTGAAGCTTTCTTT.

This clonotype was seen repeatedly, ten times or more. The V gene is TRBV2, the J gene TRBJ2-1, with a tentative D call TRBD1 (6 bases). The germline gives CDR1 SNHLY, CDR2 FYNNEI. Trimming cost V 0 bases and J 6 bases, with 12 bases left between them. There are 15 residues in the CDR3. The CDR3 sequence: CASSEARVGGNEQFF. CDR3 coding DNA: TGTGCCAGCAGTGAAGCCCGCGTAGGGGGCAATGAGCAGTTCTTC.

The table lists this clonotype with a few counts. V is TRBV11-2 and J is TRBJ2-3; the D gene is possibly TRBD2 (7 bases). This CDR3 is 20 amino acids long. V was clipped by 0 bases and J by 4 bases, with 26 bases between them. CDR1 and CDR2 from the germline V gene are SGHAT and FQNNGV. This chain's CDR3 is CASSLEGGGSLREWPDTQYF. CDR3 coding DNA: TGTGCCAGCAGCTTAGAAGGAGGGGGGAGCTTGCGGGAGTGGCCAGATACGCAGTATTTT.

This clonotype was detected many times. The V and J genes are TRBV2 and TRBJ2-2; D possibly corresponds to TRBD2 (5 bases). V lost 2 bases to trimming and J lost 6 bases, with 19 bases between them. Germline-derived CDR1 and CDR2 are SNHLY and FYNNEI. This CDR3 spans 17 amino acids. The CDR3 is CASSENRRGIGSGELFF. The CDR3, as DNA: TGTGCCAGCAGTGAAAATAGGCGAGGGATTGGCTCCGGGGAGCTGTTTTTT.

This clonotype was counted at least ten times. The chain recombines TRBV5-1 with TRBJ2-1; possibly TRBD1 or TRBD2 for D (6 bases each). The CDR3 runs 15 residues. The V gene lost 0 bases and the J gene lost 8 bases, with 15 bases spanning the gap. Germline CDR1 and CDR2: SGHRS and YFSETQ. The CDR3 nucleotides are TGCGCCAGCAGCTTGGTGGAGGGGGGCGGCGATGAGCAGTTCTTC. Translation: CASSLVEGGGDEQFF.

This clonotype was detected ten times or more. CDR3 sequence: CASSLAETGEETQYF. The CDR3 nucleotides read TGTGCCAGCAGCTTAGCGGAGACAGGGGAGGAGACCCAGTACTTC. The chain links TRBV7-6 to TRBJ2-5, with 8 bases lining up with TRBD1. The V and J ends lost 0 bases and 5 bases, in that order; junction bases with no gene match: 5. Per germline, CDR1 SGHVS and CDR2 FNYEAQ. There are 15 residues in the CDR3.

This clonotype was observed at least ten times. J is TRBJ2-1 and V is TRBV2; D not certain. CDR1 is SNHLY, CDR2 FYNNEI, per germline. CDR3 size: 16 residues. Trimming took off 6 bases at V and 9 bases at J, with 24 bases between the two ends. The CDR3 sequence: CASSADLVWVGGEQFF. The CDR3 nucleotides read TGTGCCAGCAGCGCAGACTTAGTCTGGGTGGGTGGTGAGCAGTTCTTC.

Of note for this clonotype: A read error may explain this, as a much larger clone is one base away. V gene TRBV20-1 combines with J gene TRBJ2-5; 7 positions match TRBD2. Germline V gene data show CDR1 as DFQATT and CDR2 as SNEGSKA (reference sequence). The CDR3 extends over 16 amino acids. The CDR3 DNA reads TGCATTGCTAGGGCTCGACTGGCGGGGGTGCAGGAGACCCAGTACTTC. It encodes CIARARLAGVQETQYF.

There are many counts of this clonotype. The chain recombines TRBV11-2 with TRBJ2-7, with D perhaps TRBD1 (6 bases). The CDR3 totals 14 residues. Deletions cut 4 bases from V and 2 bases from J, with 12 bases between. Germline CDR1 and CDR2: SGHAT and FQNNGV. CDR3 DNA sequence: TGTGCCAGCAGCTACGACAGGTTAACCTACGAGCAGTACTTC. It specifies CASSYDRLTYEQYF.

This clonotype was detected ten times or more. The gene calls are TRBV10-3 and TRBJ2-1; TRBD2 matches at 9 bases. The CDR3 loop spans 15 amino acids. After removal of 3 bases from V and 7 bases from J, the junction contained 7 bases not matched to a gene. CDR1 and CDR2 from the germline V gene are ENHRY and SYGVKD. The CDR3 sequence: CAISDRPSGKNEQFF. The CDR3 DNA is TGTGCCATCAGTGATCGTCCTAGCGGGAAAAATGAGCAGTTCTTC.

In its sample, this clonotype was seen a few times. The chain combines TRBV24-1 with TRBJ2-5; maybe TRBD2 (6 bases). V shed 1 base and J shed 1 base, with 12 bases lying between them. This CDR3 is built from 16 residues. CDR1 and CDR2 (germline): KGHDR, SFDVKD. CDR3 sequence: CATSDFGGGTQETQYF. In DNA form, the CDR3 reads TGTGCCACCAGTGATTTCGGCGGAGGGACCCAAGAGACCCAGTACTTC.

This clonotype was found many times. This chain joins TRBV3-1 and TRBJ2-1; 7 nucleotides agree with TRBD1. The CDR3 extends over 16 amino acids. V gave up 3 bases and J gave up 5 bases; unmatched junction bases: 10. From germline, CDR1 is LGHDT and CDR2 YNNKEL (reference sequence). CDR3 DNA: TGTGCCAGCAGCCATTTAACAGGGGAGACCCACAATGAGCAGTTCTTC. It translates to CASSHLTGETHNEQFF.

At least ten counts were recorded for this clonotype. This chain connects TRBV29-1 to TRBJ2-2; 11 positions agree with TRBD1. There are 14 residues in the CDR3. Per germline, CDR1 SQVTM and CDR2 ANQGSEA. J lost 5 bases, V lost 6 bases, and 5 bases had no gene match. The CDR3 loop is CSVPRDRGTGELFF. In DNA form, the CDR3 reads TGCAGCGTCCCTAGGGACAGGGGGACCGGGGAGCTGTTTTTT.

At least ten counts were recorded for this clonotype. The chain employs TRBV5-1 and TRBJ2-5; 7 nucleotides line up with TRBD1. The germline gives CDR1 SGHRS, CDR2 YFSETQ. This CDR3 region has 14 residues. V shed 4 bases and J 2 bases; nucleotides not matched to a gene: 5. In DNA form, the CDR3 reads TGCGCCAGCAGCATGGGACAGTTTCAAGAGACCCAGTACTTC. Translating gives CASSMGQFQETQYF.

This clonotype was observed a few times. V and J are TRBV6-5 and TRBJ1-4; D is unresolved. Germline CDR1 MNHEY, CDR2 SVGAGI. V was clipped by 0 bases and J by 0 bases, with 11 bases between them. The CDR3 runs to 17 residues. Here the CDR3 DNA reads TGTGCCAGCAGTTACTCGGCAGGAATGGCAACTAATGAAAAACTGTTTTTT. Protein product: CASSYSAGMATNEKLFF.

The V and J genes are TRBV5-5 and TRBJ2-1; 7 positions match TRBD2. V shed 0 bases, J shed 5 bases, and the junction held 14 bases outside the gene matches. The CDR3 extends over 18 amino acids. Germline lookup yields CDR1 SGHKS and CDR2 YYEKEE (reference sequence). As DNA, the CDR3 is TGTGCCAGCAGCTTGGTTTCCGGGAGGTGGGGGGTACACAATGAGCAGTTCTTC. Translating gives CASSLVSGRWGVHNEQFF.

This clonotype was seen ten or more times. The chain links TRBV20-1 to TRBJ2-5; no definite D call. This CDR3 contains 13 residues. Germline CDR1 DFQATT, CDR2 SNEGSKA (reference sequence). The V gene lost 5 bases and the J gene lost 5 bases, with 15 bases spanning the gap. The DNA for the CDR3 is TGCAGTGCTCTCGACCTAGTCGGGGAGACCCAGTACTTC. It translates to CSALDLVGETQYF.

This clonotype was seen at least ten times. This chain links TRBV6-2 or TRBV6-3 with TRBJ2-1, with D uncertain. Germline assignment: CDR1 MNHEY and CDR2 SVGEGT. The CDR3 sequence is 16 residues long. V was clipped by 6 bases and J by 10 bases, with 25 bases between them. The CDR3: CASSTSRHLLDSEQFF. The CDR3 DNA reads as TGTGCCAGCAGCACCTCCCGACATCTGCTCGACTCGGAGCAGTTCTTC.

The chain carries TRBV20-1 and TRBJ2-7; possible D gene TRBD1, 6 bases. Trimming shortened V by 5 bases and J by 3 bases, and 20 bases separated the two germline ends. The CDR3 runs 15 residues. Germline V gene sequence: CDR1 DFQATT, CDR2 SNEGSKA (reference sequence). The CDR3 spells CSASGQGKFIYEQYF. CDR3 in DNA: TGCAGTGCTTCGGGACAAGGAAAGTTTATCTACGAGCAGTACTTC.